This TCR beta chain was recovered during a study of T cells expressing NK-cell markers. At the level of the study: Sorted CD3+CD56+NKG2C+, CD3+CD56+NKG2C- and CD3+CD56-NKG2C+ T cells provided the TCR beta repertoires.

TCRdb reprocessed the 5' RACE reads, keeping one entry per CDR3 protein, no DNA. Recorded for this sample: approximately 380,000 distinct CDR3 sequences. Study-wide results and caveats: One observes that, in a handful of donors, these clonotypes were also the leading ones within the CD3+CD56-NKG2C+ fraction.

As concerns this clonotype: Its antigen remains unknown.

Sequencing was carried out using blood T cells: a sorted CD56 or NKG2C T cell subset, CD4+ or CD8+ T cells, or bulk PBMC T cells (not recorded which). The source of this sequence is a man aged 18-69 years in good health.

The CDR3 sequence: CASSQAKGRGRSNYGYTF. The J gene is TRBJ1-2, the V gene TRBV4-1; the TCRdb D gene call, TRBD1, has no DNA to confirm it. This CDR3 is built from 18 residues. Germline V gene data show CDR1 as MGHRA and CDR2 as YSYEKL.